A selection of T cell receptor beta chains follows, all from one sample in a study of CD8 T cells in Susac syndrome. TCRdb ran MiXCR on the immunoSEQ multiplex PCR reads and lists one entry per CDR3 protein. The table shows around 280,000 distinct CDR3 sequences, with 90% to 95% occurring only once. Sequenced sample: CD4+ T cells from PBMCs. The receptors here all came from a human donor with multiple sclerosis. CDR3s leave out the opening cysteine and the closing phenylalanine or tryptophan. D genes are given only for firm matches.

v_call,d_call,cdr3_aa
TRBV19,TRBD2,ASSIAGTMGLYNEQF
TRBV29-1,TRBD1,SVELTGTGFGYT
TRBV11-2,.,ASSSDRSSSYEQY
TRBV11-2,.,ASSLVSPERAF
TRBV19,.,ASRSRPVVDTQY
TRBV20-1,TRBD1,SAIQGQGAVGY
TRBV4-3,.,ASSPHKTENYGYT
TRBV30,.,ASLDKRIYGYT
TRBV20-1,TRBD1,SASDRAGNTIY
TRBV5-1,.,ASSLRGERNTEAF
TRBV14,.,ASSQWQDYEQY
TRBV6-2/TRBV6-3,.,ASSWGSPNTGELF
TRBV7-6,TRBD2,ASSSAVAGASGANVLT
TRBV7-9,.,ASSLDSALTGELF
TRBV6-5,.,ASLSRFDQETQY
TRBV5-1,.,ASSLDSGDTDTQY
TRBV1,.,TSSPPGGMTQY
TRBV7-2,.,ASSQDSGPSDTQY
TRBV24-1,TRBD2,ATSDPGLAGGTDTQY
TRBV30,.,AWSVPGPSTDTQY
TRBV6-5,TRBD2,ASSYGTSRYEQY
TRBV12-3/TRBV12-4,TRBD2,ASSFAGGARYEQY
TRBV29-1,.,SGTVHTGELF
TRBV5-8,TRBD1,ASSSWTGNNEQF
TRBV5-4,TRBD1,ASSLGGGANTGELF
TRBV9,TRBD2,ASSVPSGRWSEDTQY
TRBV10-3,.,AISDNQETQY
TRBV6-2/TRBV6-3,TRBD2,ASSYSGLAGTASSYNEQF
TRBV19,TRBD1,ASSIRDRPYEQY
TRBV7-2,TRBD2,ASSALAWGNTGELF
TRBV6-5,TRBD1,ASSYGGQENTEAF
TRBV6-2/TRBV6-3,.,ASSYSPPGARNTEAF
TRBV7-8,.,ASSLAHADNSPLH
TRBV30,TRBD1,AWTSGGVTYQETQY
TRBV19,TRBD2,ASSRPSGSRDEQF
TRBV19,TRBD2,ASSIWSFLAGGPTAEPDTQY
TRBV30,.,AWSGGNTIY
TRBV6-2/TRBV6-3,.,ASSDPTGFGATDTQY
TRBV24-1,.,ATGGDGNTIY
TRBV5-4,.,ASSLTLGGPINEQF
TRBV7-9,TRBD2,ASSKKVAGVLDTQY
TRBV4-2,.,ASSQEQAGELF
TRBV7-9,TRBD2,ASSLLAGGNEQF
TRBV12-3/TRBV12-4,TRBD2,ASRARSGSRDEQF
TRBV20-1,TRBD2,SAHRVALAVNNEQF
TRBV12-3/TRBV12-4,.,ASSGAVAVRSNQPQH
TRBV14,.,ASSQARGGYGYT
TRBV10-3,TRBD2,AISGGISNEQF
TRBV5-1,.,ASSPSGAFRETQY
TRBV5-1,TRBD2,ATPRGVAEQY
TRBV4-3,TRBD1,ASSQDMGQGKNIQY